The clone carrying this T cell receptor beta chain was seen a single time. The CDR3 contains 12 residues. Deletions cut 2 bases from V and 5 bases from J, with 4 bases between. The data originate from a study of Ad26.COV2.S vaccination and SARS-CoV-2 variants. Libraries were prepared by immunoSEQ multiplex PCR; TCRdb keeps only in-frame clonotypes and omits some of them. This sample has hundreds of thousands of clones, with approximately 90% found just once. The treatment: roughly 19 received Ad26.COV2.S at low or high dose, single or two shots; several received placebo; per-sample allocation not given. Sample collection was performed on day 63 after the first vaccine or placebo injection.

This specimen was peripheral blood, taken in a trial of Ad26.COV2.S vaccine versus placebo. This chain links TRBV12-3 or TRBV12-4 with TRBJ2-1; no clear D gene. The receptor was derived from a person between 18 and 65 years old who received the Ad26.COV2.S COVID-19 vaccine or a placebo. The CDR3 here is CASSLSHNEQFF. CDR3 bases: TGTGCCAGCAGTTTATCCCACAATGAGCAGTTCTTC.